This T cell receptor beta chain was sequenced in a study of T cells in Graves' hyperthyroidism and ophthalmopathy. The overall study: Prior to any treatment, at the point of initial diagnosis, peripheral blood was collected. Broader study findings: Appearing also in blood were most of the thyroid clonotypes expanded above 0.001. Ophthalmopathy was distinguished from stable hyperthyroidism by 13 V-J signatures.

This clonotype was found a few times. Antigen specificity is unknown. The CDR3 runs to 14 residues. CDR1 MNHNS and CDR2 SASEGT come from the germline V gene. The junction had 4 bases not matched to a gene; V was cut back by 4 bases and J by 2 bases. Diagnosing involved the use of clinical symptoms, serum thyroxine and TRAb, thyroid ultrasound and orbital computed tomography. Amplification of TCR beta CDR3 regions was performed using RNA transcripts as template. The HTBI primer set was used in a first-round RT-PCR of the TCR CDR3. One entry per CDR3 protein, called by TCRdb with MiXCR from the multiplex PCR reads. The table records 300,000 to 450,000 distinct CDR3 sequences, roughly 13% of them present only once.

This receptor was identified in a woman aged 18-35 years with Graves' hyperthyroidism. The chain is built from TRBV6-1 and TRBJ2-7; 8 nucleotides line up with TRBD2. Sample: blood. The CDR3 DNA follows: TGTGCCAGCAGTGTCTATAGCGGGACCTACGAGCAGTACTTC. Its translation is CASSVYSGTYEQYF.